One sample yielded the 8 T cell receptor beta chains listed below, sequenced in a study of T cells in tuberculosis (dated by TCRdb to the late 2010s). The library relied on the immunoSEQ multiplex PCR assay. Not all clones reach the TCRdb copy of this immuneACCESS table, which keeps in-frame sequences only. Checked studies attribute under half of the gap to unresolved V genes and leave the rest unexplained. The sample table contains roughly 41,000 clones; only one count was recorded for roughly 93% of them. The ten largest make up 9.5% to 13% of the sample. The sample comprised PBMCs. All receptors derive from a donor aged 10-29 years with latent tuberculosis or without tuberculosis infection. Some clones in this sample may be carry-over from other donors' samples.

The chain joins TRBV30 to TRBJ1-2; D may be TRBD1 (6 bases). Looked up from germline, CDR1 is GTSNPN and CDR2 is SVGIG (reference sequence). The CDR3 consists of 12 residues. The V end lost 0 bases, the J end lost 9 bases, and 11 bases lay between the germline ends. In DNA, the CDR3 is TGTGCCTGGAGTGTACAGGGTATTCGCTACACCTTC. As protein: CAWSVQGIRYTF.

This clone was counted a few times. The J gene is TRBJ1-3, the V gene TRBV30; D is unclear. Trimming took 1 base from V and 4 from J, leaving 14 bases between them. The CDR3 length is 15 residues. CDR1 is GTSNPN and CDR2 is SVGIG in the germline V gene (reference sequence). CDR3 DNA: TGTGCCTGGAGTGAACGGGGATACAACGGAAACACCATATATTTT. This translates into CAWSERGYNGNTIYF.

The chain employs TRBV4-3 and TRBJ2-2; perhaps TRBD1 as D (5 bases). There are 16 residues in the CDR3. CDR1 is LGHNA and CDR2 is YSLEER in the germline V gene. The ends were cut back, 3 bases at V and 0 bases at J, with 11 bases in the middle. The CDR3 is CASSQKDTANTGELFF. In DNA form, the CDR3 reads TGCGCCAGCAGCCAGAAGGACACCGCGAACACCGGGGAGCTGTTTTTT.

This clone has a single count. The chain combines TRBV25-1 with TRBJ1-1, with D unresolved. Trimming removed 6 bases from V and 4 bases from J, with 15 bases in between. Germline CDR1 is MGHDK and CDR2 is SYGVNS. The CDR3 is 14 amino acids. CDR3 in amino acids: CASRGEDAGTEAFF. The CDR3 coding sequence is TGTGCCAGCAGGGGCGAAGACGCGGGCACTGAAGCTTTCTTT.

V usage is TRBV6-6 and J usage is TRBJ1-1; 7 bases align to TRBD1. This CDR3 is built from 15 residues. V trimming: 5 bases; J trimming: 3 bases; junction bases outside the gene matches: 9. Germline CDR1 is MNHNY and CDR2 is SVGAGI (reference sequence). The chain's CDR3 is CASSGNRGWDTEAFF. CDR3 in DNA: TGTGCCAGCAGTGGAAACAGGGGATGGGACACTGAAGCTTTCTTT.

This clone was found once. CDR3 loop: CASTFGGGVDNEQFF. CDR3 coding DNA: TGTGCCAGCACCTTCGGAGGGGGGGTGGACAATGAGCAGTTCTTC. The J gene is TRBJ2-1, the V gene TRBV6-5; D perhaps matches TRBD2 (7 bases). Germline V gene sequence: CDR1 MNHEY, CDR2 SVGAGI. Trimming stripped 7 bases from V and 5 bases from J, with 18 bases between. The CDR3 is 15 residues long.

The V gene is TRBV7-9, the J gene TRBJ1-5; no firm D call. Trimming cost V 1 base and J 4 bases, with 5 bases left between them. Germline-derived CDR1 and CDR2 are SEHNR and FQNEAQ (reference sequence). This CDR3 is built from 13 residues. The DNA of the CDR3 is TGTGCCAGCAGCTTAGAAGAGAATCAGCCCCAGCATTTT. Translation gives CASSLEENQPQHF. The whole variable domain, filled in from reference TRBV7-9 and TRBJ1-5, reads DTGVSQNPRHKITKRGQNVTFRCDPISEHNRLYWYRQTLGQGPEFLTYFQNEAQLEKSRLLSDRFSAERPKGSFSTLEIQRTEQGDSAMYLCASSLEENQPQHFGDGTRLSIL.

The rearrangement links TRBV30 to TRBJ2-4, with D perhaps matching TRBD1 (6 bases). Germline V CDR1 and CDR2: GTSNPN, SVGIG (reference sequence). CDR3 length equals 13 residues. The germline V and J ends were trimmed by 1 base and 11 bases, with 15 bases remaining between them. The CDR3 sequence: CAWSEGTRILQYF. CDR3 DNA: TGTGCCTGGAGTGAAGGGACACGGATTCTTCAGTACTTC.